This T cell receptor (beta chain) comes out of a study of blood T cell repertoires in COVID-19. Looking at the study overall: COVID-19 samples, acute and convalescent, were from the United States, Italy and Spain. PBMCs, B-cell-depleted T cells, or T cells were the source of the cDNA or gDNA that made up the material.

The V and J ends lost 0 bases and 2 bases respectively, with 5 bases between them. Germline lookup yields CDR1 MNHEY and CDR2 SMNVEV (reference sequence). The CDR3 sequence is 14 residues long. Data came from immunoSEQ multiplex PCR; TCRdb stores just in-frame clones and leaves some out. Of fewer than 40,000 clones listed, 88% are singletons. The sample comprised peripheral blood. The chain combines TRBV27 with TRBJ1-5; possible D gene TRBD1, 5 bases. This sequence originates from a man aged 70 or older with active COVID-19. CDR3 DNA sequence: TGTGCCAGCAGTTTATCCAGGGGCAATCAGCCCCAGCATTTT. Its translation is CASSLSRGNQPQHF.